The entry below describes one T cell receptor beta chain. Germline-derived CDR1 and CDR2 are MGHDK and SYGVNS. Trimming pared 2 bases from V and 6 bases from J, leaving 14 bases between. This CDR3 is 15 amino acids long. The data belong to a study of blood T cell repertoires in COVID-19. Study in general: Both acute and convalescent COVID-19 samples were obtained from the United States, Italy and Spain. T cells, B-cell-depleted T cells, or PBMCs supplied cDNA or gDNA.

The protocol was immunoSEQ multiplex PCR, while the TCRdb copy is restricted to in-frame clones and leaves out a portion. The sample carries 63,000 or so clones, nearly 85% recorded once. The sequencing input was peripheral blood. V gene TRBV25-1 combines with J gene TRBJ1-5; no firm D call. This TCR came from a human donor in a cohort sampled during active COVID-19. The CDR3: CASSEGGPPGQPQHF. The CDR3 nucleotides read TGTGCCAGCAGTGAAGGCGGTCCCCCTGGTCAGCCCCAGCATTTT.